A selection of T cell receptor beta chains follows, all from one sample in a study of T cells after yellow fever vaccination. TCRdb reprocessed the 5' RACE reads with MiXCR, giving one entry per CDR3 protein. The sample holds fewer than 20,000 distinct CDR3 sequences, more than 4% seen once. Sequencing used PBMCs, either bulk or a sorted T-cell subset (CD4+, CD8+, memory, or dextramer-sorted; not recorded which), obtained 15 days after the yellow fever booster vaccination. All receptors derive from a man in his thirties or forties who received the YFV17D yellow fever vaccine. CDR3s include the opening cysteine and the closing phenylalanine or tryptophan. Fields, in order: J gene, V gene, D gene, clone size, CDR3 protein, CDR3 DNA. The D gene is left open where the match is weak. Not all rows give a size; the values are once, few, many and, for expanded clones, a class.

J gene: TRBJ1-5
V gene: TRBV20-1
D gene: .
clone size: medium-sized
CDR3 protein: CSARSMNQPQHF
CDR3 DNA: TGCAGTGCTAGATCCATGAATCAGCCCCAGCATTTT

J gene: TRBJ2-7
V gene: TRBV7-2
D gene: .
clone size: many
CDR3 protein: CASSFGHLHEQYF
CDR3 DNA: TGTGCCAGCAGCTTCGGGCATCTACACGAGCAGTACTTC

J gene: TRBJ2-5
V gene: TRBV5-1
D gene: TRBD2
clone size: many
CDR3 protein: CASSLSAGKQETQYF
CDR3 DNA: TGCGCCAGCAGCTTATCAGCGGGGAAGCAAGAGACCCAGTACTTC

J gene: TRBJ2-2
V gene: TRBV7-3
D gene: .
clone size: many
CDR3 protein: CASSLLGAQNTGELFF
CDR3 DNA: TGTGCCAGCAGCTTACTGGGGGCGCAAAACACCGGGGAGCTGTTTTTT

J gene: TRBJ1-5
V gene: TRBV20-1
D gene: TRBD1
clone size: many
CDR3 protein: CSARGQGVNQPQHF
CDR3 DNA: TGCAGTGCTAGAGGACAGGGGGTCAATCAGCCCCAGCATTTT

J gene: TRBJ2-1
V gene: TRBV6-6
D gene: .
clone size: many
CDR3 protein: CATSGARVNEQFF
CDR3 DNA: TGTGCCACCTCGGGAGCAAGGGTAAATGAGCAGTTCTTC

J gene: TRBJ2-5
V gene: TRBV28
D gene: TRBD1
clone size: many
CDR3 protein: CASSTRTGGLETQYF
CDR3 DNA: TGTGCCAGCAGTACCCGGACAGGGGGTTTAGAGACCCAGTACTTC

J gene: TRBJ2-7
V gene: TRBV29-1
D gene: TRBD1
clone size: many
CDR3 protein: CSVAHGQGYEQYF
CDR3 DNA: TGCAGCGTTGCCCACGGACAGGGATACGAGCAGTACTTC

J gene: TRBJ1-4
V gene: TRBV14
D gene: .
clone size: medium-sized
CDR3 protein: CASSQGGGEKLFF
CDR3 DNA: TGTGCCAGCAGCCAAGGCGGAGGTGAAAAACTGTTTTTT

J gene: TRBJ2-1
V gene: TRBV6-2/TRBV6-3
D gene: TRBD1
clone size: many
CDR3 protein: CASSQDRGEQFF
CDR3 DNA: TGTGCCAGCAGCCAGGACAGGGGTGAGCAGTTCTTC

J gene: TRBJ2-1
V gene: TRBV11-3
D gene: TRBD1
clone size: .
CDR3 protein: CASSFHRGSSYNEQFF
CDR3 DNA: TGTGCCAGCAGCTTCCACAGGGGAAGCTCCTACAATGAGCAGTTCTTC

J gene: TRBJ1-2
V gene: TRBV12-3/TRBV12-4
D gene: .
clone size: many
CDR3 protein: CASSATAGVAYGYTF
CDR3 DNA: TGTGCCAGCAGTGCTACGGCAGGGGTGGCCTATGGCTACACCTTC

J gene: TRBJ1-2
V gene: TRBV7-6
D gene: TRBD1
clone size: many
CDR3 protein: CASSLGQGGYGYTF
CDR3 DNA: TGTGCCAGCAGCTTAGGACAGGGCGGCTATGGCTACACCTTC

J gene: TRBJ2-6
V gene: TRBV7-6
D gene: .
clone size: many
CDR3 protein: CASRALARSGANVLTF
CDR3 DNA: TGTGCCAGCAGAGCCCTGGCCCGCTCTGGGGCCAACGTCCTGACTTTC

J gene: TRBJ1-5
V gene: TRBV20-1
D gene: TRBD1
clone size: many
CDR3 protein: CSLTGSSNQPQHF
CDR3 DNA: TGCAGTTTGACAGGGTCGAGCAATCAGCCCCAGCATTTT

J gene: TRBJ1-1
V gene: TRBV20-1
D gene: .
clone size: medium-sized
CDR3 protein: CGYGTQAFF
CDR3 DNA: TGCGGTTACGGGACCCAAGCTTTCTTT

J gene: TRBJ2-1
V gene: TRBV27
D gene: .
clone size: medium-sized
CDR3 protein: CASSFSGASYNEQFF
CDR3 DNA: TGTGCCAGCAGTTTTTCCGGAGCCTCCTACAATGAGCAGTTCTTC

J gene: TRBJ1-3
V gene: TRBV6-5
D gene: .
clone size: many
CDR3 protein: CASSSSVSGNTIYF
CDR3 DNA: TGTGCCAGCAGTAGCTCAGTCTCTGGAAACACCATATATTTT

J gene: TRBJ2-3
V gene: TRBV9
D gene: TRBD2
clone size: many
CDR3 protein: CASSVVAGDTDTQYF
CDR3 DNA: TGTGCCAGCAGCGTAGTTGCGGGGGACACAGATACGCAGTATTTT

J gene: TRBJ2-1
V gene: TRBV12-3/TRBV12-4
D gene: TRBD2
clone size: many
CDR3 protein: CASSPSGGGYNEQFF
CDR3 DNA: TGTGCCAGCAGTCCCTCGGGAGGGGGATACAATGAGCAGTTCTTC

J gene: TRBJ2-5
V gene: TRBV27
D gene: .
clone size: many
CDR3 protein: CASSLRGHRLPPQFSQYF
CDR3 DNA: TGTGCCAGCAGTCTCCGGGGACACAGACTTCCACCCCAGTTTTCCCAGTACTTC

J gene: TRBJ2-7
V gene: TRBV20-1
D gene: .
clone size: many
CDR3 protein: CSARVGIGYEQYF
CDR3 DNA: TGCAGTGCTAGAGTAGGGATCGGGTACGAGCAGTACTTC

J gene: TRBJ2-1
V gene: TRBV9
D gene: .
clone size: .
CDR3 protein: CASSVKEGPNSSYNEQFF
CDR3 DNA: TGTGCCAGCAGCGTAAAAGAGGGACCTAATAGCTCCTACAATGAGCAGTTCTTC

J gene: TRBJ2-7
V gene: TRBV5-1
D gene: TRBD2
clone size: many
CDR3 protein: CASSLAGTSGSYEQYF
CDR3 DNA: TGCGCCAGCAGCTTGGCCGGGACTAGCGGGAGTTACGAGCAGTACTTC

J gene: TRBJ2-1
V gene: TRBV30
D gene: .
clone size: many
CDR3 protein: CAWSVQGGEQFF
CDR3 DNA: TGTGCCTGGAGTGTACAAGGCGGTGAGCAGTTCTTC

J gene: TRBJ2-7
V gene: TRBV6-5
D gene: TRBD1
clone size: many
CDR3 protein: CASSYSGTAIYEQYF
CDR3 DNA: TGTGCCAGCAGTTACTCCGGGACAGCTATCTACGAGCAGTACTTC

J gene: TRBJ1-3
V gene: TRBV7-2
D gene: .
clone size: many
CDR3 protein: CASSQRPLGNTIYF
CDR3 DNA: TGTGCCAGCAGCCAGAGGCCCCTAGGAAACACCATATATTTT

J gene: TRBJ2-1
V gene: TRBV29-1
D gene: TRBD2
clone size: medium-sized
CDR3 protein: CSARLAGDIYNEQFF
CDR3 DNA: TGCAGCGCAAGACTAGCGGGGGATATCTACAATGAGCAGTTCTTC

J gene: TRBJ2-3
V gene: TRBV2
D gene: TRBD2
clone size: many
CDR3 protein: CASSETGGGGSTDTQYF
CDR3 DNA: TGTGCCAGCAGTGAAACGGGGGGGGGTGGCAGCACAGATACGCAGTATTTT

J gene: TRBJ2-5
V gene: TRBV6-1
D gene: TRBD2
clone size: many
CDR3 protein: CASSAPGTPGGTQYF
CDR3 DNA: TGTGCCAGCAGTGCCCCCGGGACCCCGGGGGGAACCCAGTACTTC

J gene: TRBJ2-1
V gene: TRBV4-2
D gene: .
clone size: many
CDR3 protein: CASSQEELAQYNEQFF
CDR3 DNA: TGTGCCAGCAGCCAAGAGGAGCTAGCGCAATACAATGAGCAGTTCTTC

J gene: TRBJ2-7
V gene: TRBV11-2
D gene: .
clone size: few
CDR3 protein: CASSSWGLVEQYF
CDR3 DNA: TGTGCCAGCAGCTCGTGGGGGTTGGTCGAGCAGTACTTC

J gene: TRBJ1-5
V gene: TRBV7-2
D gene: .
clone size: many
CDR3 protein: CASSVWSGQPQHF
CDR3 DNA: TGTGCCAGCAGCGTCTGGTCTGGTCAGCCCCAGCATTTT

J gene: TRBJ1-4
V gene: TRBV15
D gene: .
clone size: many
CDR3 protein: CATSKGEEKLFF
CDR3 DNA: TGTGCCACCAGCAAGGGCGAGGAAAAACTGTTTTTT

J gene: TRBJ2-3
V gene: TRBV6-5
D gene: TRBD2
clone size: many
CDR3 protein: CASSYSKLLAGGTDTQYF
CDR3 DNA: TGTGCCAGCAGTTACTCGAAGCTACTAGCGGGAGGCACAGATACGCAGTATTTT

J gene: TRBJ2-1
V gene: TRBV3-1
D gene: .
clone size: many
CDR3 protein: CASSQMKGRGPYNEQFF
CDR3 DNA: TGTGCCAGCAGCCAAATGAAGGGGAGGGGGCCTTACAATGAGCAGTTCTTC

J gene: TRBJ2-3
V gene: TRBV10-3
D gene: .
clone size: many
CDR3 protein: CAISESVTDTQYF
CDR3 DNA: TGTGCCATCAGTGAGTCAGTGACAGATACGCAGTATTTT

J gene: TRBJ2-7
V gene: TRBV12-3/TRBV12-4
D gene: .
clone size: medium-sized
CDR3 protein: CASSLAGYEQYF
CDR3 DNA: TGTGCCAGCAGCCTGGCGGGTTACGAGCAGTACTTC

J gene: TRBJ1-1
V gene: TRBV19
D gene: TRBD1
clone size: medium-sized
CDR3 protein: CASSLTGVSTEAFF
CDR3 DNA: TGTGCCAGTAGTCTGACAGGGGTAAGCACTGAAGCTTTCTTT